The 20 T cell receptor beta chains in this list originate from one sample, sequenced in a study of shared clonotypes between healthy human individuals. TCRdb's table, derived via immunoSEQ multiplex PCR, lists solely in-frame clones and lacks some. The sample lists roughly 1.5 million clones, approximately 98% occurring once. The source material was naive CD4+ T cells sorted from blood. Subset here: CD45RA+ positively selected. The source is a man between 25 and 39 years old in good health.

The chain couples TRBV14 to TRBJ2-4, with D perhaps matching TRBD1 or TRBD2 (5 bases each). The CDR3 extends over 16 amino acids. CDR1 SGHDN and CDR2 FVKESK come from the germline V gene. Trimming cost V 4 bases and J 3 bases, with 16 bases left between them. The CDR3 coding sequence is TGTGCCAGCAGCCTAACGGGACCCAGGGACAAAAACATTCAGTACTTC. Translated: CASSLTGPRDKNIQYF.

CDR3 sequence: CASSIGAVTPAGANVLTF. The DNA for the CDR3 is TGTGCCAGTAGTATAGGGGCGGTAACTCCGGCTGGGGCCAACGTCCTGACTTTC. The J gene is TRBJ2-6, the V gene TRBV19; D is undetermined. This CDR3 spans 18 amino acids. Between the trimmed V and J ends, which lost 1 base and 2 bases, there was a span of 15 bases. Per the germline V gene, CDR1 is LNHDA and CDR2 is SQIVND (reference sequence).

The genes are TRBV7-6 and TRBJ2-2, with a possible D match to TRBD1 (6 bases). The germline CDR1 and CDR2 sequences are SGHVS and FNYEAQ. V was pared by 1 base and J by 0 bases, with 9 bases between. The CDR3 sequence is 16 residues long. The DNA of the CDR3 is TGTGCCAGCAGCTTAGAGGCAGGGGCGAACACCGGGGAGCTGTTTTTT. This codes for CASSLEAGANTGELFF.

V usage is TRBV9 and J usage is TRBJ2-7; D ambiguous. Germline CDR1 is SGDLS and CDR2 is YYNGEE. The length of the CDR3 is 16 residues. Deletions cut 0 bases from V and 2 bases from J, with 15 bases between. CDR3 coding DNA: TGTGCCAGCAGCGTAGCCCCCCTAGACCTCACCTACGAGCAGTACTTC. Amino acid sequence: CASSVAPLDLTYEQYF. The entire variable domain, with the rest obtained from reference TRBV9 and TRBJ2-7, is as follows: DSGVTQTPKHLITATGQRVTLRCSPRSGDLSVYWYQQSLDQGLQFLIQYYNGEERAKGNILERFSAQQFPDLHSELNLSSLELGDSALYFCASSVAPLDLTYEQYFGPGTRLTVT.

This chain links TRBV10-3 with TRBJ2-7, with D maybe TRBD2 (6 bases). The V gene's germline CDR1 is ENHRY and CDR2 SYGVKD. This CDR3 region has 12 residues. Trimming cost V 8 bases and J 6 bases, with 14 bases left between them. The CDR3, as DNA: TGTGCCATCGGGGGGACCAGGGTCGAGCAGTACTTC. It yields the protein CAIGGTRVEQYF.

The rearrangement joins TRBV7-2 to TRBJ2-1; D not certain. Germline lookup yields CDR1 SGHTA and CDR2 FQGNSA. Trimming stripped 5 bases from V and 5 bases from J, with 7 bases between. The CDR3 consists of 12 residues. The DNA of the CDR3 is TGTGCCAGCAGCGCCCGTAACAATGAGCAGTTCTTC. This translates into CASSARNNEQFF.

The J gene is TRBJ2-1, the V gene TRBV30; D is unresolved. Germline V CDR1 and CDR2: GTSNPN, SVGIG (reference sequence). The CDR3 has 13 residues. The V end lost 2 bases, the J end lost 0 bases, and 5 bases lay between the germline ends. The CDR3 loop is CAWSINSYNEQFF. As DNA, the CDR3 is TGTGCCTGGAGTATAAACTCCTACAATGAGCAGTTCTTC.

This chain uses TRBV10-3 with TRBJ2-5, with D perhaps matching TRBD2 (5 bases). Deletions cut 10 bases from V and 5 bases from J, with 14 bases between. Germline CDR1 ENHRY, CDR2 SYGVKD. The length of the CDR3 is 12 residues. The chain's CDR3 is CASRTERETQYF. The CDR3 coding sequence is TGTGCCAGCCGGACGGAGCGGGAGACCCAGTACTTC.

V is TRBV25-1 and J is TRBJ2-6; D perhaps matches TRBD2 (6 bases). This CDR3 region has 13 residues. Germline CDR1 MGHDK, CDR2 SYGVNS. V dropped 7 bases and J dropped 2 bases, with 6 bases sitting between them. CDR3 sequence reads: CASTGAGANVLTF. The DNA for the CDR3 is TGTGCCAGCACGGGGGCTGGGGCCAACGTCCTGACTTTC.

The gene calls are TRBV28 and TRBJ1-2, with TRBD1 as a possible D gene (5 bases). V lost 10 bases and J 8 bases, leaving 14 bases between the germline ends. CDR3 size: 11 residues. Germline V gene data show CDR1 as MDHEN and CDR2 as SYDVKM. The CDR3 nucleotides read TGTGCCACCAAGCAGGGCCTCGGCTACACCTTC. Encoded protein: CATKQGLGYTF.

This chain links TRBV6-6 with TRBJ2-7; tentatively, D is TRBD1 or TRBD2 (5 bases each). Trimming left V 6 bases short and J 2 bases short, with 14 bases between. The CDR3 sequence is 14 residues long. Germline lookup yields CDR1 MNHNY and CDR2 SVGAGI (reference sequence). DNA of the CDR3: TGTGCCAGCAGAGGGGCACCCGGGACCTACGAGCAGTACTTC. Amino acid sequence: CASRGAPGTYEQYF.

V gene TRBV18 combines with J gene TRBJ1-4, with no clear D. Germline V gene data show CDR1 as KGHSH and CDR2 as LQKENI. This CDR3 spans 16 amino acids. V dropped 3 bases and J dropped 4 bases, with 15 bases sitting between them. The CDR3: CASSPKTGSYNEKLFF. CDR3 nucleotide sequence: TGTGCCAGCTCACCTAAAACCGGGAGCTATAATGAAAAACTGTTTTTT.

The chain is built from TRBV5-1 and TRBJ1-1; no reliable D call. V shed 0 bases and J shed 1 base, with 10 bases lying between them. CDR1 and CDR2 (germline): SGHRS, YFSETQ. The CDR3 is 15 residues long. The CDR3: CASSLGALGNTEAFF. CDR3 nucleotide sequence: TGCGCCAGCAGCTTGGGTGCCCTGGGGAACACTGAAGCTTTCTTT. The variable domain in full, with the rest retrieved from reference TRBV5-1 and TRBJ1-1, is KAGVTQTPRYLIKTRGQQVTLSCSPISGHRSVSWYQQTPGQGLQFLFEYFSETQRNKGNFPGRFSGRQFSNSRSEMNVSTLELGDSALYLCASSLGALGNTEAFFGQGTRLTVV.

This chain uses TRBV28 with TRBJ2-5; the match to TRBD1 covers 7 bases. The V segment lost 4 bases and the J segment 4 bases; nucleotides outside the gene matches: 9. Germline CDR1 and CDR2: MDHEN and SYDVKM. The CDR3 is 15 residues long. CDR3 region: CASSSLEGALETQYF. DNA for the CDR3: TGTGCCAGCAGTTCCCTAGAGGGGGCCCTAGAGACCCAGTACTTC.

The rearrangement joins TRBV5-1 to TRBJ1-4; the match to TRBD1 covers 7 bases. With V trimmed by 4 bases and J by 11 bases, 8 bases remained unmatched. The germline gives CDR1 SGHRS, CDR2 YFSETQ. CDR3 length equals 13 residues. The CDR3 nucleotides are TGCGCCAGCAGCCCTGGCACAGGGGAGAAACTGTTTTTT. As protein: CASSPGTGEKLFF.

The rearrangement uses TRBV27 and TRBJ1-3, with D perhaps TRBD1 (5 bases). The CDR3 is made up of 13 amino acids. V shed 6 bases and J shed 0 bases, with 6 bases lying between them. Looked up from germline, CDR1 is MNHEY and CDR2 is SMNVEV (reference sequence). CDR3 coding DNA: TGTGCCAGCAGGGACAACTCTGGAAACACCATATATTTT. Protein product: CASRDNSGNTIYF.

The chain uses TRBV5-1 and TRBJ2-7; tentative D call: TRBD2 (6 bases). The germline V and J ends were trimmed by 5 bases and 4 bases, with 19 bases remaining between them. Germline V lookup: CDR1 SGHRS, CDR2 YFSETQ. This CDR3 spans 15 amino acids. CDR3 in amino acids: CASSPTPGLPYEQYF. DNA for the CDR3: TGCGCCAGCAGTCCAACCCCGGGACTTCCGTACGAGCAGTACTTC.

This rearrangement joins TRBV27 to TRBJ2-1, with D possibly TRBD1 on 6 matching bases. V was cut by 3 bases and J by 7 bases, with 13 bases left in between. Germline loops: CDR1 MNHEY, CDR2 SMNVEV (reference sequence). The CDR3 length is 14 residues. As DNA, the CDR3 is TGTGCCAGCAGTTTCTGGCAGGGGTCGAATGAGCAGTTCTTC. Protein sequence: CASSFWQGSNEQFF.

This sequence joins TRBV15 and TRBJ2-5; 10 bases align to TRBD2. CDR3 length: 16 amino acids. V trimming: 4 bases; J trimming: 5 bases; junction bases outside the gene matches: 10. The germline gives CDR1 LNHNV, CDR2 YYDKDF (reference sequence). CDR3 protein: CATSTSLAGVGETQYF. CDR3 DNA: TGTGCCACCAGCACAAGCCTAGCGGGAGTGGGGGAGACCCAGTACTTC. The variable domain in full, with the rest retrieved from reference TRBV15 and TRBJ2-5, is DAMVIQNPRYQVTQFGKPVTLSCSQTLNHNVMYWYQQKSSQAPKLLFHYYDKDFNNEADTPDNFQSRRPNTSFCFLDIRSPGLGDTAMYLCATSTSLAGVGETQYFGPGTRLLVL.

This chain's CDR3 is CASSLAGGVGGELFF. The CDR3 DNA reads as TGTGCCAGCAGTTTAGCGGGAGGAGTTGGCGGGGAGCTGTTTTTT. J is TRBJ2-2 and V is TRBV6-6; 10 nucleotides align to TRBD2. Unmatched junction bases numbered 6, after V lost 4 bases and J lost 7 bases. This CDR3 region has 15 residues. Looked up from germline, CDR1 is MNHNY and CDR2 is SVGAGI (reference sequence).